Listed below are T cell receptor beta chains from one sample, sequenced in a study of blood T cell repertoires in COVID-19. The repertoire was sequenced with immunoSEQ multiplex PCR; TCRdb's copy has only in-frame clones and lacks some. The top ten clones hold 15% to 20% of a sample with roughly 100,000 clones, 87% of them seen once. The sample was peripheral blood. The receptors stem from a human donor in a cohort sampled during active COVID-19. Both conserved end residues are part of each CDR3. Fields, in order: clone size, V gene, D gene, J gene, CDR3 DNA, CDR3 protein. The D gene is left open where the match is weak. Size values are once, few and many counts, or a class for expanded clones, and some rows have none.

-	TRBV4-1	-	TRBJ2-7	TGCGCCAGCAGCGTCAGGAGGGACGAGCAGTACTTC	CASSVRRDEQYF
-	TRBV27	-	TRBJ1-6	TGTGCCAGCAGTTTATCCCTCGGGGTAATTTCACCCCTCCACTTT	CASSLSLGVISPLHF
few	TRBV5-1	TRBD2	TRBJ2-2	TGCGCCAGCAGCGCGGGACTACCTAACACCGGGGAGCTGTTTTTT	CASSAGLPNTGELFF
-	TRBV28	TRBD1	TRBJ1-6	TGTGCCAGCAGTTTTTTGGGGACAGGGGATTCACCCCTCCACTTT	CASSFLGTGDSPLHF
-	TRBV28	TRBD2	TRBJ2-7	TGTGCCAGCAGTTCGGGACTAGCGGGGAAAGAGTACGAGCAGTACTTC	CASSSGLAGKEYEQYF
-	TRBV11-3	TRBD2	TRBJ2-3	TGTGCCAGCAGCCACCCCGGGGGGGCGGGAGATACGCAGTATTTT	CASSHPGGAGDTQYF
-	TRBV28	TRBD1	TRBJ2-3	TGTGCCAGCAGGTTTGGACAGGGTCGGTTTGCAGATACGCAGTATTTT	CASRFGQGRFADTQYF
-	TRBV6-2/TRBV6-3	-	TRBJ2-7	TGTGCCAGCAGTTACGAGCGCCTCTCCTACGAGCAGTACTTC	CASSYERLSYEQYF
-	TRBV12-5	TRBD2	TRBJ2-2	TGTGCTAGTGGTTTGACGGGGGGGAACCTCGCGAACACCGGGGAGCTGTTTTTT	CASGLTGGNLANTGELFF
-	TRBV12-3/TRBV12-4	-	TRBJ1-1	TGTGCTGTTATGGGCCCGCGGAACACTGAAGCTTTCTTT	CAVMGPRNTEAFF
-	TRBV30	-	TRBJ1-2	TGTGCCTGGAGTGGAGGGCACACCAGAGGCTACACCTTC	CAWSGGHTRGYTF
-	TRBV27	-	TRBJ2-7	TGTGCCAGCAGTCGAGGCACCGAGGCTGAGCAGTACTTC	CASSRGTEAEQYF
-	TRBV5-5	TRBD2	TRBJ2-1	TGTGCCAGCAGCTTGGCGGGACTAGCGGACATTGAGCAGTTCTTC	CASSLAGLADIEQFF
-	TRBV19	TRBD2	TRBJ2-4	TGTGCCAGTAGTCCCCGGGGGGGGAGCAAAAACATTCAGTACTTC	CASSPRGGSKNIQYF
-	TRBV6-1	TRBD2	TRBJ2-3	TGTGCCAGCAGTGAAGGTAGCGGGGGACAAGATACGCAGTATTTT	CASSEGSGGQDTQYF
-	TRBV5-1	TRBD1	TRBJ2-5	TGCGCCAGCAGCGGGATGGGAGGTTCGCAGGGGGCCGGAAAGACCCAGTACTTC	CASSGMGGSQGAGKTQYF
-	TRBV5-8	-	TRBJ1-5	TGTGCCAGCAGCACAGACCCGGGGGGCAATCAGCCCCAGCATTTT	CASSTDPGGNQPQHF
-	TRBV5-4	TRBD2	TRBJ2-5	TGTGCCAGCAGCTTCCCCGCCGGGGGGCAAGAGACCCAGTACTTC	CASSFPAGGQETQYF
-	TRBV28	-	TRBJ2-1	TGTGCCAGCAGACTTTACAATGAGCAGTTCTTC	CASRLYNEQFF
-	TRBV5-6	TRBD1	TRBJ1-6	TGTGCCAGCAGCCCGGGACAGCGTAATTCACCCCTCCACTTT	CASSPGQRNSPLHF
-	TRBV7-2	TRBD2	TRBJ2-7	TGTGCCAGCAGCTCGAGACTAGCGGGGGGGCCGGTGCAGTACTTC	CASSSRLAGGPVQYF
-	TRBV4-3	-	TRBJ1-2	TGCGCCAGCAGCCAAGTCGGGGGGCGCGTATTCTTC	CASSQVGGRVFF
-	TRBV18	TRBD1	TRBJ1-1	TGTGCCAGCTCCGACCCCGAGGGGGCCCGGGCAGCTTTCTTT	CASSDPEGARAAFF
once	TRBV11-2	-	TRBJ2-5	TGTGCCAGCAGCACTAGGGCGCGGACCCAGTACTTC	CASSTRARTQYF
-	TRBV15	-	TRBJ2-7	TGTGCCACCAGCAGAGATGGCACAGGGCGAGGATACGAGCAGTACTTC	CATSRDGTGRGYEQYF
few	TRBV5-4	-	TRBJ2-2	TGTGCCAGCAACTTCGGGGCCGGGGAGCTGTTTTTT	CASNFGAGELFF
-	TRBV18	TRBD1	TRBJ1-1	TGTGCCAGCTCACCACGGGACAGCTCTTATGAAGCTTTCTTT	CASSPRDSSYEAFF
once	TRBV7-9	TRBD2	TRBJ2-5	TGTGCCAGCAGCTTACTAGCGGTACAAGAGACCCAGTACTTC	CASSLLAVQETQYF
-	TRBV12-3/TRBV12-4	-	TRBJ1-1	TGTGCCAGCAAAAACAGGGAATCGGCTGAAGCTTTCTTT	CASKNRESAEAFF
-	TRBV18	TRBD2	TRBJ2-2	TGTGCCAGCCCCCGGGCAGGACTAGCGCTAACGGGCACCGGGGAGCTGTTTTTT	CASPRAGLALTGTGELFF
-	TRBV6-6	-	TRBJ1-2	TGTGCCAGCAGCGAGACGCGTTCCGACAGGAGTGGCTACACCTTC	CASSETRSDRSGYTF
-	TRBV19	TRBD1	TRBJ2-1	TGTGCCAGTTCGACCGGGACAGGGGGTTGGGGCTACAATGAGCAGTTCTTC	CASSTGTGGWGYNEQFF
-	TRBV29-1	TRBD2	TRBJ2-6	TGCAGAGAGGCGGGGGTCCCTCCTGGGGCCAACGTCCTGACTTTC	CREAGVPPGANVLTF
-	TRBV7-2	TRBD2	TRBJ2-5	TGTGCCAGCAGCTTAGAACTAGCGGGGATTAAGAGAACCCAGTACTTC	CASSLELAGIKRTQYF
once	TRBV3-1/TRBV3-2	TRBD2	TRBJ2-1	TGTGCCAGCAGCCAAGTGCTAGCGGGGGTTCCCAATGAGCAGTTCTTC	CASSQVLAGVPNEQFF
-	TRBV12-3/TRBV12-4	-	TRBJ1-1	TGTGCCAGCAGTTTCGCAGGGTTCACTGAAGCTTTCTTT	CASSFAGFTEAFF
-	TRBV4-1	-	TRBJ1-4	TGCGCCAGCAGCCAAGATGGGGAAGGCAGGGTCTGGGAAAAACTGTTTTTT	CASSQDGEGRVWEKLFF
-	TRBV5-1	-	TRBJ2-2	TGCGCCAGCAGCTTGGGGCCCTCGGGGAACACCGGGGAGCTGTTTTTT	CASSLGPSGNTGELFF
-	TRBV5-4	TRBD1	TRBJ2-7	TGTGCCAGCAGCTGGGACAGATACGAGCAGTACTTC	CASSWDRYEQYF